Listed below are T cell receptor beta chains from one sample, sequenced in a study of T cells in Graves' hyperthyroidism and ophthalmopathy. TCRdb recomputed calls from the multiplex PCR reads with MiXCR, one row per CDR3 protein. This sample carries 330,000 or so distinct CDR3 sequences, 15% to 20% of them seen once, and the ten largest clones take 15% to 17%. Sequencing used blood. All receptors derive from a middle-aged woman with Graves' ophthalmopathy. The CDR3 runs from the conserved cysteine through the conserved F or W. Fields, in order: clone size, D gene, V gene, J gene, CDR3 DNA, CDR3 protein. The D gene is left open where the match is weak. Size is omitted from some rows. Given values are once, few, many or a class for expanded clones.

many	.	TRBV6-5	TRBJ1-1	TGTGCCAGCAGTTACTCGATTAGCCCAACTACGGCTTTCTTT	CASSYSISPTTAFF
many	.	TRBV14	TRBJ2-7	TGTGCCAGCAGCTATTCTCCAAGCTCCTACGAGCAGTACTTC	CASSYSPSSYEQYF
many	TRBD1	TRBV6-1	TRBJ2-7	TGTGCCAGCACTGGGACAGGGACTTTCTCCGAGCAGTACTTC	CASTGTGTFSEQYF
few	.	TRBV5-4	TRBJ2-7	TGTGCCAGCAGCTCCACGACCAGCGGGTTAAGCTCCTACGAGCAGTACTTC	CASSSTTSGLSSYEQYF
many	TRBD1	TRBV6-2/TRBV6-3	TRBJ1-5	TGTGCCAGCAGTTCGAGACAGGGTAGCCAGCCCCAGCATTTT	CASSSRQGSQPQHF
many	.	TRBV4-1	TRBJ2-7	TGCGCCAGCAGCCAGGGGCTCTCGGAGGTGGGTTACGAGCAGTACTTC	CASSQGLSEVGYEQYF
many	TRBD2	TRBV28	TRBJ2-7	TGTGCCAGCAGAGCTAGCGGGAGCAGCCACGAGCAGTACTTC	CASRASGSSHEQYF
many	TRBD2	TRBV4-1	TRBJ2-2	TGCGCCAGCAGCCAAGTTGGACTAGCGGGACCCGGGGAGCTGTTTTTT	CASSQVGLAGPGELFF
many	TRBD2	TRBV19	TRBJ2-1	TGTGCCAGTAGTATAGGCGGGAGCCTTAAGAATGAGCAGTTCTTC	CASSIGGSLKNEQFF
.	.	TRBV28	TRBJ2-7	TGTGCCAGCGAGGGGGACAGTCGGGGGGTTGGGTTC	CASEGDSRGVGF
many	.	TRBV3-1	TRBJ2-5	TGTGCCAGCAGCCAACTTAAAGAGACCCAGTACTTC	CASSQLKETQYF
many	TRBD1	TRBV12-3/TRBV12-4	TRBJ2-7	TGTGCCAGCAGGACAGGGATGGGGGAGCAGTACTTC	CASRTGMGEQYF
many	.	TRBV28	TRBJ2-1	TGTGCCAGCTCACGCCCCCGACCGGACAGTGACGACAATGAGCAGTTCTTC	CASSRPRPDSDDNEQFF
many	.	TRBV19	TRBJ1-5	TGTGCCAGTAGTTTTGGCCAGACGAAGGATCAGCCCCAGCATTTT	CASSFGQTKDQPQHF
many	.	TRBV6-5	TRBJ2-2	TGTGCCAGCAGTTCGGAGGTCAGCGGACTCTTCGCCGGGGAGCTGTTTTTT	CASSSEVSGLFAGELFF
few	TRBD1	TRBV5-5	TRBJ1-1	TGTGCCAGCAGCGGGCTGACAGGGCAGACTGAAGCTCTCTTT	CASSGLTGQTEALF
.	TRBD2	TRBV11-3	TRBJ2-5	TGTGCCAGCAGCCCCAGCCTAGCGGGAGGGTTAGAGACCCAGTACTTC	CASSPSLAGGLETQYF
.	.	TRBV6-2/TRBV6-3	TRBJ2-7	TGTGCCAGCAGTTACGACGGAACCTCCTACGAGCAGTACTTC	CASSYDGTSYEQYF
few	.	TRBV28	TRBJ1-5	TGTGCCAGCAGTTCCCTAGGACAGTTTCTCGATCAGCCCCAGCATTTT	CASSSLGQFLDQPQHF
.	TRBD1	TRBV6-1	TRBJ1-5	TGTGCCAGCCAACAGGGGCAAATCAATCAGCCCCAGCATTTT	CASQQGQINQPQHF
.	TRBD1	TRBV29-1	TRBJ2-5	TGCAGCGTTAACGACAGGGACCCCTGGACCCAGTACTTC	CSVNDRDPWTQYF
.	.	TRBV6-2/TRBV6-3	TRBJ2-5	TGTGCCAGCAGTTTGGCCAGAAACCAAGAGACCCAGTACTTC	CASSLARNQETQYF
many	.	TRBV12-3/TRBV12-4	TRBJ1-5	TGTGCCAGCAGACAGGGTCCAGCTCAGCCCCAGCATTTT	CASRQGPAQPQHF
many	TRBD1	TRBV24-1	TRBJ2-7	TGTGCCACCAGTGACCCTAGAACAGGGGGCGCGGACGAGCAGTACTTC	CATSDPRTGGADEQYF
.	.	TRBV12-3/TRBV12-4	TRBJ2-3	TGTGCCAGCAGCCTACCAGCGGGTCCGGACTTAGATACGCAGTATTTT	CASSLPAGPDLDTQYF
.	.	TRBV3-1	TRBJ2-7	TGTGCCAGCAGCCAATCCCCTACGGGGGAGCAGTACTTC	CASSQSPTGEQYF
many	.	TRBV6-1	TRBJ2-2	TGTGCCAGCAAACTAGTTACCACCGGGGAGCTGTTTTTT	CASKLVTTGELFF
once	.	TRBV29-1	TRBJ2-7	TGCAGCGGGTCGATTAGCTCCTACGAGCAGTACTTC	CSGSISSYEQYF
many	.	TRBV28	TRBJ2-7	TGTGCCAGCAGTTACCGCGCCCGCTCCTACGAGCAGTACTTC	CASSYRARSYEQYF
once	TRBD1	TRBV12-3/TRBV12-4	TRBJ1-2	TGTGCCAGCAGACAGATTGACAGGGTTGACTATGGCTACACCTTC	CASRQIDRVDYGYTF
.	.	TRBV28	TRBJ1-1	TGTGCCAGCAGTTTACAATACCGGAACACTGAAGCTTTCTTT	CASSLQYRNTEAFF
many	.	TRBV28	TRBJ1-2	TGTGCCAGCAGTCCAAGGACACCCCCCGATGGCTACACCTTC	CASSPRTPPDGYTF
.	.	TRBV2	TRBJ1-2	TGTGCCAGCAGTGAAACCACAGGGTTCTATGGCTACACCTTC	CASSETTGFYGYTF
many	.	TRBV6-5	TRBJ1-5	TGTGCCAGCAGTTACTCCTCCGTTCAGCCCCAGCATTTT	CASSYSSVQPQHF
many	TRBD1	TRBV5-1	TRBJ1-1	TGCGCCAGCAGCTCACCTCCGACAGGGAACACTGAAGCTTCCTTT	CASSSPPTGNTEASF
many	.	TRBV6-2/TRBV6-3	TRBJ2-2	TGTGCCAGCATGGAGGGTAGCGGGGAGCTGTTTTTT	CASMEGSGELFF
many	.	TRBV10-3	TRBJ2-7	TGTGCCATCAGTGAGTCAAGGGGCGGGACCTCCTACGAGCAGTACTTC	CAISESRGGTSYEQYF
.	TRBD1	TRBV2	TRBJ2-7	TGTGCCAGCAGGGGGGACAGGCTAACCTACGAGCAGTACTTC	CASRGDRLTYEQYF
many	.	TRBV6-2/TRBV6-3	TRBJ2-2	TGTGCCAGCAGCCCCGACAGATACACCGGGGAGCTGTTTTTT	CASSPDRYTGELFF
.	TRBD1	TRBV20-1	TRBJ2-5	TGCAGTGCATCAGCCGGGACAGCCCAAGAGACCCAGTACTTC	CSASAGTAQETQYF
many	.	TRBV12-3/TRBV12-4	TRBJ2-5	TGTGCCAGCAGGAGGAGGGGGCAAGAGACCCAGTACTTC	CASRRRGQETQYF
many	TRBD1	TRBV28	TRBJ2-7	TGTGCCAGCAGTTTGTGGGACAGACGAGACGAGCAGTACTTC	CASSLWDRRDEQYF
many	.	TRBV6-5	TRBJ2-5	TGTGCCAGCAGTTACTCGAGGAAAGGGGTAGAGACCCAGTACTTC	CASSYSRKGVETQYF
many	.	TRBV4-1	TRBJ2-7	TGCGCCAGCAGCCAAGTAGGGAACTACGAGCAGTACTTC	CASSQVGNYEQYF
many	TRBD1	TRBV6-1	TRBJ1-2	TGTGCCAGCAGTGAAAAACAGGGGACCGCTAACTATGGCTACACCTTC	CASSEKQGTANYGYTF
.	.	TRBV12-3/TRBV12-4	TRBJ1-2	TGTGCCAGCAGTTTACCCGGGATAGGGGCGTATGGCTACACCTTC	CASSLPGIGAYGYTF